This T cell receptor beta chain was captured by sequencing in a study of T-cell memory formation after mild COVID-19. Study-level findings and limits: The finding that pre-infection memory included some responding clones suggested that cross-reactive memory joined.

As for this clonotype: The antigen is undetermined.

One entry per CDR3 protein, called by TCRdb with MiXCR from the 5' RACE reads. Here the sample spans 250,000 or so distinct CDR3 sequences, 8.5% to 9.5% being singletons. Germline-derived CDR1 and CDR2 are SEHNR and FQNEAQ (reference sequence). Trimming removed 7 bases from V and 6 bases from J, with 18 bases in between. There are 14 residues in the CDR3. The chain couples TRBV7-9 to TRBJ1-1, with D possibly being TRBD1 (5 bases). This clonotype was obtained from a man between 18 and 35 years old who had mild COVID-19 (a few samples of this study predate the infection). Cell type and time point are not known. The sequenced material came from PBMCs or a T cell subset sorted from them (not recorded which). The CDR3 DNA sequence: TGTGCCAGCACCACGACGGGGCATAACGCTGAAGCTTTCTTT. It specifies CASTTTGHNAEAFF.